This T cell receptor (beta chain) was profiled in a study of cytomegalovirus exposure and HLA in healthy donors. Assay used: immunoSEQ multiplex PCR; TCRdb lists only in-frame clones, some missing. The profile shows some 120,000 clones, about 90% of them singletons. General study findings and limits: There were some 150 TCR beta chains listed as cytomegalovirus-associated.

About this clone: Its antigen is as yet unknown.

V was shortened by 5 bases and J by 1 base, with 5 bases between the two germline ends. CDR3 length: 12 amino acids. In germline, CDR1 is KGHSH, CDR2 LQKENI. Source material: PBMCs. This clonotype was obtained from a woman younger than 35 in good health and CMV-seronegative. The chain employs TRBV18 and TRBJ1-1; D is unclear. In DNA, the CDR3 is TGTGCCAGCTCATCGAGGAACACTGAAGCTTTCTTT. This translates into CASSSRNTEAFF.